Below, 28 T cell receptor beta chains from the same sample are listed, as sequenced in a study of T-cell memory formation after mild COVID-19. MiXCR was run by TCRdb on the 5' RACE reads, yielding one entry per CDR3 protein. The sample comprises roughly 200,000 distinct CDR3 sequences, roughly 17% of which are singletons, and about 2.1% rests with the top ten. The specimen sequenced was PBMCs or a T cell subset sorted from them (not recorded which). These receptors were taken from an adult woman who had mild COVID-19 (a few samples of this study predate the infection). Cell type and time point are not known.

This clonotype was seen a handful of times. The chain links TRBV5-1 to TRBJ2-5; 11 bases are a match to TRBD2. Germline V lookup: CDR1 SGHRS, CDR2 YFSETQ. Losses at the gene ends were 3 bases for V and 5 bases for J; bases not matched to a gene: 12. The CDR3 is 17 residues long. CDR3 DNA: TGCGCCAGCAGCTCCCTATCTAGCGGGGGGCCCGGGGAGACCCAGTACTTC. Its protein product is CASSSLSSGGPGETQYF. The entire variable domain, with the rest obtained from reference TRBV5-1 and TRBJ2-5, is as follows: KAGVTQTPRYLIKTRGQQVTLSCSPISGHRSVSWYQQTPGQGLQFLFEYFSETQRNKGNFPGRFSGRQFSNSRSEMNVSTLELGDSALYLCASSSLSSGGPGETQYFGPGTRLLVL.

This clonotype showed up just a few times. J is TRBJ2-7 and V is TRBV25-1; TRBD1 might be the D (6 bases). V gave up 1 base and J gave up 13 bases, with 17 bases separating them. This CDR3 has 13 residues. Germline V gene sequence: CDR1 MGHDK, CDR2 SYGVNS. CDR3 protein: CASSESRGSRRYF. The CDR3 bases are TGTGCCAGCAGTGAATCAAGGGGGTCCCGCCGATACTTC.

The chain is built from TRBV12-3 or TRBV12-4 and TRBJ1-5, with 7 bases aligning to TRBD1. V trimming: 6 bases; J trimming: 5 bases; junction bases outside the gene matches: 4. The CDR3 loop spans 13 amino acids. CDR3 sequence: CASSPGQDQPQHF. The CDR3 DNA follows: TGTGCCAGCAGCCCTGGACAGGATCAGCCCCAGCATTTT.

The chain uses TRBV3-1 and TRBJ2-7; unclear D gene. Germline assignment: CDR1 LGHDT and CDR2 YNNKEL (reference sequence). CDR3 length: 14 residues. With 1 base removed from V and 0 bases from J, the gap between germline ends came to 7 bases. As DNA, the CDR3 is TGTGCCAGCAGCCAAGTCACTAACTCCTACGAGCAGTACTTC. Its translation: CASSQVTNSYEQYF.

This clonotype was seen repeatedly, ten times or more. This chain links TRBV12-3 or TRBV12-4 with TRBJ2-2, with 7 bases that match TRBD1. V dropped 5 bases and J dropped 0; count of bases not matched to a gene: 6. This CDR3 has 16 residues. This CDR3 is CASSPWDRSNTGELFF. CDR3 nucleotide sequence: TGTGCCAGCAGTCCCTGGGACAGATCGAACACCGGGGAGCTGTTTTTT.

This clonotype was detected a few times. The J gene is TRBJ2-1, the V gene TRBV20-1, with 8 positions matching TRBD2. Germline trimming cut 3 bases from V and 10 bases from J; bases unmatched to any gene: 8. The germline gives CDR1 DFQATT, CDR2 SNEGSKA (reference sequence). CDR3 size: 13 residues. CDR3 residues: CSASPAGVREQFF. For the CDR3, the DNA is TGCAGTGCTAGCCCAGCGGGAGTTCGGGAGCAGTTCTTC.

CDR3 sequence reads: CASSLVWDTEAFF. The CDR3 DNA is TGTGCCAGCAGCTTAGTATGGGACACTGAAGCTTTCTTT. The rearrangement joins TRBV5-6 to TRBJ1-1; unclear D gene. Germline loops: CDR1 SGHDT, CDR2 YYEEEE. Trimming stripped 2 bases from V and 3 bases from J, with 8 bases between. The CDR3 has 13 amino acids.

This clonotype showed up just a few times. The chain combines TRBV3-1 with TRBJ2-5; D may be TRBD2 (7 bases). The V gene lost 4 bases and the J gene lost 1 base, with 19 bases spanning the gap. The CDR3 is 17 residues long. Germline CDR1 is LGHDT and CDR2 is YNNKEL (reference sequence). The CDR3: CASSLIRRGAIQETQYF. The CDR3 nucleotides read TGTGCCAGCAGCCTCATACGTCGGGGGGCTATCCAAGAGACCCAGTACTTC.

V usage is TRBV7-2 and J usage is TRBJ2-3, with D uncertain. V was clipped by 7 bases and J by 5 bases, with 7 bases between them. The CDR3 is 11 residues long. Per the germline V gene, CDR1 is SGHTA and CDR2 is FQGNSA. The DNA of the CDR3 is TGTGCCAGCACCCAACGAGATACGCAGTATTTT. As protein: CASTQRDTQYF.

DNA of the CDR3: TGTGCCAGCAGCTTACAAGCGGGGCCCGGGGATACGCAGTATTTT. Its protein is CASSLQAGPGDTQYF. V usage is TRBV7-3 and J usage is TRBJ2-3; 7 nucleotides line up with TRBD2. The CDR3 is made up of 15 amino acids. Germline loops: CDR1 SGHTA, CDR2 FQGTGA. Unmatched junction bases numbered 8, after V lost 2 bases and J lost 6 bases.

The table lists this clonotype with a few counts. V usage is TRBV3-1 and J usage is TRBJ2-1, with TRBD2 matching over 7 bases. Germline-derived CDR1 and CDR2 are LGHDT and YNNKEL (reference sequence). The ends lost 2 bases at V and 1 base at J; junction bases unmatched: 11. The CDR3 runs 18 residues. Written as DNA, the CDR3 is TGTGCCAGCAGCCAACAAGCACTAGCGTCCCGGTCCTACAATGAGCAGTTCTTC. Translated, it gives CASSQQALASRSYNEQFF.

This clonotype was observed a few times. This chain links TRBV29-1 with TRBJ2-3; 7 nucleotides align to TRBD2. The CDR3 runs 15 residues. In germline, CDR1 is SQVTM, CDR2 ANQGSEA. V shed 0 bases, J shed 4 bases, and the junction held 7 bases outside the gene matches. The CDR3 reads CSVEDRAGRADTQYF. CDR3 nucleotide sequence: TGCAGCGTTGAAGATCGAGCGGGGAGAGCAGATACGCAGTATTTT.

In this sample, this clonotype turned up a few times. V usage is TRBV24-1 and J usage is TRBJ2-1; 8 bases align to TRBD1. This CDR3 has 16 residues. The germline gives CDR1 KGHDR, CDR2 SFDVKD. V lost 3 bases, J lost 1 base, and 4 bases stayed unmatched. The CDR3 here is CATSDPGGASYNEQFF. CDR3 DNA: TGTGCCACCAGTGATCCAGGGGGCGCATCCTACAATGAGCAGTTCTTC.

The gene calls are TRBV18 and TRBJ1-1, with no clear D. Trimming removed 8 bases at V and 1 base at J, with 14 bases between. The CDR3 loop spans 14 amino acids. The germline V gene encodes CDR1 KGHSH and CDR2 LQKENI. The CDR3 loop is CASTPQAGNTEAFF. The CDR3 DNA follows: TGTGCCAGCACGCCTCAAGCGGGGAACACTGAAGCTTTCTTT. Supplemented by reference TRBV18 and TRBJ1-1, the full variable domain reads NAGVMQNPRHLVRRRGQEARLRCSPMKGHSHVYWYRQLPEEGLKFMVYLQKENIIDESGMPKERFSAEFPKEGPSILRIQQVVRGDSAAYFCASTPQAGNTEAFFGQGTRLTVV.

There are a few counts of this clonotype. The rearrangement uses TRBV5-5 and TRBJ2-2; D uncertain. The CDR3 covers 15 residues. The germline CDR1 and CDR2 sequences are SGHKS and YYEKEE (reference sequence). Trimming stripped 3 bases from V and 5 bases from J, with 14 bases between. In nucleotides, the CDR3 is TGTGCCAGCAGCTCTCCCCCCAGATATACCGGGGAGCTGTTTTTT. Translated, it gives CASSSPPRYTGELFF.

This clonotype was detected only a few times. The chain combines TRBV7-3 with TRBJ2-1; D gene unclear. The CDR3 is made up of 14 amino acids. V was clipped by 1 base and J by 8 bases, with 12 bases between them. The germline CDR1 and CDR2 sequences are SGHTA and FQGTGA. Here the CDR3 reads CASSLNGVVDEQFF. The CDR3 region has the DNA TGTGCCAGCAGCTTAAATGGAGTCGTCGATGAGCAGTTCTTC. Full variable domain (rest looked up from reference TRBV7-3 and TRBJ2-1): GAGVSQTPSNKVTEKGKYVELRCDPISGHTALYWYRQSLGQGPEFLIYFQGTGAADDSGLPNDRFFAVRPEGSVSTLKIQRTERGDSAVYLCASSLNGVVDEQFFGPGTRLTVL.

This clonotype has a single count. V and J are TRBV30 and TRBJ1-5; D uncertain. The CDR3 length is 14 residues. V was pared by 1 base and J by 0 bases, with 7 bases between. CDR1 and CDR2 (germline): GTSNPN, SVGIG (reference sequence). The CDR3 coding sequence is TGTGCCTGGAGTGCCCAATATAGCAATCAGCCCCAGCATTTT. Translated: CAWSAQYSNQPQHF. Using reference TRBV30 and TRBJ1-5 for the parts outside the CDR3, the full variable domain is SQTIHQWPATLVQPVGSPLSLECTVEGTSNPNLYWYRQAAGRGLQLLFYSVGIGQISSEVPQNLSASRPQDRQFILSSKKLLLSDSGFYLCAWSAQYSNQPQHFGDGTRLSIL.

The V gene is TRBV5-1, the J gene TRBJ2-7, with D possibly being TRBD2 (7 bases). Germline lookup yields CDR1 SGHRS and CDR2 YFSETQ. V gave up 1 base and J gave up 7 bases, with 15 bases separating them. The CDR3 extends over 14 amino acids. CDR3 in DNA: TGCGCCAGCAGCTTGACAGCGGGGACAAGGGAGCAGTACTTC. Residues: CASSLTAGTREQYF. Filled out from reference TRBV5-1 and TRBJ2-7, the complete variable domain reads KAGVTQTPRYLIKTRGQQVTLSCSPISGHRSVSWYQQTPGQGLQFLFEYFSETQRNKGNFPGRFSGRQFSNSRSEMNVSTLELGDSALYLCASSLTAGTREQYFGPGTRLTVT.

The chain couples TRBV24-1 to TRBJ2-1; 9 bases match TRBD1. V lost 2 bases to trimming and J lost 6 bases; unmatched junction nucleotides: 10. The CDR3 spans 17 residues. CDR1 KGHDR and CDR2 SFDVKD come from the germline V gene. The CDR3 here is CATSDWGTGRASNEQFF. The DNA of the CDR3 is TGTGCCACCAGTGATTGGGGGACAGGGCGGGCGAGCAATGAGCAGTTCTTC.

The chain combines TRBV6-2 or TRBV6-3 with TRBJ2-7; 13 positions agree with TRBD2. Germline assignment: CDR1 MNHEY and CDR2 SVGEGT. CDR3 size: 16 residues. Germline trimming cut 5 bases from V and 2 bases from J; bases unmatched to any gene: 6. Here the CDR3 reads CASSNRLAGGAYEQYF. The CDR3 region has the DNA TGTGCCAGCAGTAATCGACTAGCGGGAGGTGCCTACGAGCAGTACTTC.

This clonotype was seen a handful of times. This chain links TRBV7-2 with TRBJ2-3; TRBD1 matches at 7 bases. Germline V gene data show CDR1 as SGHTA and CDR2 as FQGNSA. The CDR3 contains 15 residues. The junction had 9 bases not matched to a gene; V was cut back by 5 bases and J by 4 bases. The CDR3 protein is CASSPRQGLSDTQYF. CDR3 nucleotide sequence: TGTGCCAGCAGCCCACGACAGGGTCTGTCAGATACGCAGTATTTT.

This clonotype was observed a few times. For the CDR3, the DNA is TGCGCCAGCAGCCAAGAAAGTGGTCATGATACGCAGTATTTT. This translates into CASSQESGHDTQYF. The rearrangement uses TRBV4-3 and TRBJ2-3; no clear D gene. Trimming removed 0 bases from V and 6 bases from J, with 10 bases in between. CDR3 length: 14 residues. CDR1 LGHNA and CDR2 YSLEER come from the germline V gene.

This clonotype has just a few counts. V is TRBV20-1 and J is TRBJ2-3, with 15 bases fitting TRBD2. Germline V gene sequence: CDR1 DFQATT, CDR2 SNEGSKA (reference sequence). The CDR3 length is 18 residues. V lost 5 bases and J lost 2; bases outside the gene matches: 11. In nucleotides, the CDR3 is TGCAGTGCTCCTAGGACTAGCGGGGGGGCCGGCCACACAGATACGCAGTATTTT. Protein: CSAPRTSGGAGHTDTQYF.

V gene TRBV30 combines with J gene TRBJ2-1; D is ambiguous. The length of the CDR3 is 15 residues. Germline-derived CDR1 and CDR2 are GTSNPN and SVGIG (reference sequence). Trimming took 0 bases from V and 0 from J, leaving 9 bases between them. CDR3 loop: CAWSVRGSSYNEQFF. DNA for the CDR3: TGTGCCTGGAGTGTTCGAGGTAGCTCCTACAATGAGCAGTTCTTC.

The chain joins TRBV3-1 to TRBJ1-2; TRBD1 matches at 8 bases. The CDR3 extends over 15 amino acids. Germline loops: CDR1 LGHDT, CDR2 YNNKEL (reference sequence). V shed 2 bases and J 4 bases; nucleotides not matched to a gene: 6. The CDR3 sequence is CASSQPRQGTYGYTF. The CDR3 DNA follows: TGTGCCAGCAGCCAACCCAGACAGGGGACCTATGGCTACACCTTC.

This clonotype was detected a few times. DNA for the CDR3: TGTGCCAGCAGCCAAAGAGGTACAGGGGCTAGCACAGATACGCAGTATTTT. Translated, it gives CASSQRGTGASTDTQYF. The J gene is TRBJ2-3, the V gene TRBV4-2; 7 bases fit TRBD1. V lost 2 bases to trimming and J lost 0 bases; unmatched junction nucleotides: 8. This CDR3 is 17 amino acids long. Germline V gene sequence: CDR1 LGHNA, CDR2 YNFKEQ.

The chain is built from TRBV12-3 or TRBV12-4 and TRBJ1-1; 10 positions agree with TRBD1. This CDR3 is 17 amino acids long. Trimming took 7 bases from V and 0 from J; bases not matched to a gene: 11. The CDR3 is CASTLGGTGAMNTEAFF. The CDR3 nucleotides are TGTGCCAGCACTCTAGGAGGGACAGGGGCGATGAACACTGAAGCTTTCTTT.

The genes are TRBV14 and TRBJ1-1; D is unclear. The CDR3 runs 15 residues. The V end was cut by 1 base, the J end by 0 bases, with 9 bases between. Germline loops: CDR1 SGHDN, CDR2 FVKESK. CDR3: CASSQVRALNTEAFF. Here the CDR3 DNA reads TGTGCCAGCAGCCAAGTGAGGGCCTTGAACACTGAAGCTTTCTTT.